This T cell receptor beta chain was found in a study of graft-versus-host responses after intestinal transplantation. Overall study: In this cohort, recipients had multivisceral, liver-intestinal, or isolated intestinal transplants. All recipients were given anti-thymocyte globulin induction, and tacrolimus and steroids were then administered for roughly three years.

Assay: immunoSEQ multiplex PCR; the TCRdb copy retains only in-frame clones and omits some. The table lists 85,000 to 100,000 clones, roughly 92% of them singletons, with around 0.07% in the top ten. As to this clone: Its antigen is as yet unknown.

Trimming removed 3 bases at V and 0 bases at J, with 18 bases between. The length of the CDR3 is 18 residues. Per the germline V gene, CDR1 is SGHTA and CDR2 is FQGNSA. General study findings and limits: GvH clones appeared in recipient marrow, some first in ileum or blood. Levels of circulating GvH clones at their peak were associated with early post-transplant HvG declines.

Sample: unstimulated CD8+ T cells sorted from spleen or lymph node cells, taken before transplant. This chain joins TRBV7-2 and TRBJ2-1; D may be TRBD2 (6 bases). This clonotype was sampled from a human donor who was the organ donor for an intestinal transplant. The CDR3 sequence: CASSFNPPLAYSYNEQFF. CDR3 in DNA: TGTGCCAGCAGCTTTAACCCCCCACTAGCCTACTCCTACAATGAGCAGTTCTTC.